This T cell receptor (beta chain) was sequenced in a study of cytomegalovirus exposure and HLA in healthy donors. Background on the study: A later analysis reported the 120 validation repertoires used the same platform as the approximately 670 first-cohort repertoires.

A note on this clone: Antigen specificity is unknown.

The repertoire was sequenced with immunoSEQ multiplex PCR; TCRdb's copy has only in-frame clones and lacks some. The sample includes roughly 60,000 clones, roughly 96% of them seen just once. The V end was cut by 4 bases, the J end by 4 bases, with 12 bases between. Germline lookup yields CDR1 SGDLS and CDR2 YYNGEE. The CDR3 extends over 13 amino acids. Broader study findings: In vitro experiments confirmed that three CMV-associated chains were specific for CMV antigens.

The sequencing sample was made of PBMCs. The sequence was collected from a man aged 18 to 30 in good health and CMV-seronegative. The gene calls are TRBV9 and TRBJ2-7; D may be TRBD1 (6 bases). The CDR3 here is CASSPHREYEQYF. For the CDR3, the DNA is TGTGCCAGCAGCCCACACAGGGAGTACGAGCAGTACTTC.